Listed here are 25 T cell receptor beta chains from one sample, sequenced in a study of T-cell reconstitution after alpha-beta-depleted transplantation in children. Unique molecular identifiers were incorporated into the prepared TCRbeta library. TCRdb fed the PCR reads into MiXCR, producing one record per CDR3 protein. Of a few hundred thousand distinct CDR3 sequences listed, approximately 30% are singletons. Sample: PBMCs, taken before TCRalphabeta/CD19-depleted stem cell transplant. The receptor source for this set is a boy in the first two years of life with Wiskott-Aldrich syndrome, due to receive a stem cell transplant.

The CDR3 DNA follows: TGTGCCAGCAGCCCCTCCCGGAGATCCTACAATGAGCAGTTCTTC. This codes for CASSPSRRSYNEQFF. The V and J genes are TRBV7-3 and TRBJ2-1; D unresolved. The CDR3 has 15 amino acids. Germline V gives CDR1 SGHTA, CDR2 FQGTGA. V lost 5 bases, J lost 1 base, and 12 bases lay in between.

V and J are TRBV24-1 and TRBJ2-2; 9 bases map to TRBD2. V was clipped by 6 bases and J by 0 bases; unmatched bases: 4. Germline V lookup: CDR1 KGHDR, CDR2 SFDVKD. This CDR3 is built from 16 residues. The chain's CDR3 is CATSTSGPPNTGELFF. CDR3 DNA sequence: TGTGCCACCAGTACTAGCGGGCCCCCGAACACCGGGGAGCTGTTTTTT.

The table lists this clonotype with a few counts. The chain has TRBV7-2 and TRBJ2-7, with TRBD2 matching 9 bases. CDR1 and CDR2 from the germline V gene are SGHTA and FQGNSA. The CDR3 consists of 16 residues. The V and J ends lost 5 bases and 0 bases, in that order; junction bases with no gene match: 8. CDR3 in DNA: TGTGCCAGCAGCGCTTACCGGACTAGCGTCTCCTACGAGCAGTACTTC. It codes for CASSAYRTSVSYEQYF.

The rearrangement links TRBV3-1 to TRBJ2-1, with TRBD2 as a possible D gene (6 bases). Germline CDR1 and CDR2: LGHDT and YNNKEL (reference sequence). V shed 0 bases and J shed 0 bases, with 15 bases lying between them. The CDR3 extends over 18 amino acids. Here the CDR3 reads CASSQDLVGTDSYNEQFF. The CDR3 DNA sequence: TGTGCCAGCAGCCAAGATCTGGTGGGGACTGACTCCTACAATGAGCAGTTCTTC.

CDR3 sequence reads: CASSILANTGELFF. The CDR3 region has the DNA TGTGCCAGCAGTATCCTGGCCAACACCGGGGAGCTGTTTTTT. J is TRBJ2-2 and V is TRBV12-3 or TRBV12-4; D is ambiguous. V dropped 5 bases and J dropped 2 bases, with 9 bases sitting between them. The CDR3 runs 14 residues.

V and J are TRBV20-1 and TRBJ2-1; 7 bases are shared with TRBD2. V shed 7 bases and J 2 bases; nucleotides not matched to a gene: 2. The CDR3 has 12 amino acids. The germline V gene has CDR1 DFQATT and CDR2 SNEGSKA (reference sequence). CDR3 DNA sequence: TGCAGTGGGGGGGGGACCTACAATGAGCAGTTCTTC. Translation gives CSGGGTYNEQFF.

A word on this clonotype: The germline gene is not matched at one end of the junction; a read error may be the cause. This chain uses TRBV5-1 with TRBJ2-1; unclear D gene. Germline V lookup: CDR1 SGHRS, CDR2 YFSETQ. The CDR3 has 11 amino acids. The chain's CDR3 is CASKVENEQFF. The DNA of the CDR3 is TGCGCTAGCAAAGTCGAGAATGAGCAGTTCTTC. The full variable domain, in which reference TRBV5-1 and TRBJ2-1 provide the parts outside the CDR3, is KAGVTQTPRYLIKTRGQQVTLSCSPISGHRSVSWYQQTPGQGLQFLFEYFSETQRNKGNFPGRFSGRQFSNSRSEMNVSTLELGDSALYLCASKVENEQFFGPGTRLTVL.

The V and J genes are TRBV10-3 and TRBJ1-2, with D unclear. Trimming stripped 1 base from V and 6 bases from J, with 6 bases between. The CDR3 covers 12 residues. Germline CDR1 is ENHRY and CDR2 is SYGVKD. The CDR3 DNA reads as TGTGCCATCAGTGAGTGGGGTGATGGCTACACCTTC. Its translation is CAISEWGDGYTF.

This clonotype occurred a few times. The J gene is TRBJ2-7, the V gene TRBV5-1; TRBD1 aligns across 7 bases. Germline CDR1 and CDR2: SGHRS and YFSETQ. The trim removed 0 bases at V and 2 bases at J, leaving 8 bases unmatched. The length of the CDR3 is 16 residues. CDR3 DNA: TGCGCCAGCAGCTTGGAACGGACAGGATCACCCTACGAGCAGTACTTC. This gives the protein CASSLERTGSPYEQYF.

The chain carries TRBV10-3 and TRBJ2-6; D remains ambiguous. The CDR3 has 14 amino acids. The V gene's germline CDR1 is ENHRY and CDR2 SYGVKD. Trimming took off 4 bases at V and 1 base at J, with 5 bases between the two ends. The CDR3 here is CAISVVSGANVLTF. CDR3 coding DNA: TGTGCCATCAGTGTAGTATCTGGGGCCAACGTCCTGACTTTC.

The chain has TRBV12-3 or TRBV12-4 and TRBJ2-1; weak D call: TRBD2 (6 bases). Between the trimmed V and J ends, which lost 6 bases and 1 base, there was a span of 19 bases. There are 17 residues in the CDR3. In nucleotides, the CDR3 is TGTGCCAGCAGGACAGACGATGCGGGGTTTTCCTACAATGAGCAGTTCTTC. It codes for CASRTDDAGFSYNEQFF.

The chain employs TRBV20-1 and TRBJ2-5; TRBD1 or TRBD2 may be the D gene (5 bases each). The CDR3 contains 16 residues. Germline V gives CDR1 DFQATT, CDR2 SNEGSKA (reference sequence). Trimming removed 0 bases from V and 4 bases from J, with 18 bases in between. The CDR3: CSARDQRVGAIETQYF. CDR3 DNA sequence: TGCAGTGCTAGAGATCAAAGGGTCGGGGCCATAGAGACCCAGTACTTC.

The chain joins TRBV30 to TRBJ2-4; possibly TRBD2 for D (6 bases). Germline loops: CDR1 GTSNPN, CDR2 SVGIG (reference sequence). This CDR3 has 13 residues. Trimming stripped 8 bases from V and 8 bases from J, with 19 bases between. The CDR3 protein is CAGEWGGLDIQYF. The DNA of the CDR3 is TGTGCCGGGGAATGGGGAGGCTTGGACATTCAGTACTTC.

This clonotype was counted only a few times. The V gene is TRBV12-3 or TRBV12-4, the J gene TRBJ1-2; D perhaps matches TRBD1 (5 bases). The CDR3 length is 14 residues. Trimming cost V 2 bases and J 4 bases, with 11 bases left between them. In DNA, the CDR3 is TGTGCCAGCAGTTTAATTCGGGGGGGCTATGGCTACACCTTC. This sequence encodes CASSLIRGGYGYTF.

This clonotype was seen only a few times. The chain recombines TRBV28 with TRBJ2-7, with TRBD1 identical over 7 bases. CDR1 and CDR2 from the germline V gene are MDHEN and SYDVKM. The length of the CDR3 is 16 residues. Losses at the gene ends were 5 bases for V and 1 base for J; bases not matched to a gene: 11. CDR3 amino acids: CASSGPQDRTSYEQYF. The CDR3 DNA is TGTGCCAGCAGTGGGCCCCAGGACAGGACGTCCTACGAGCAGTACTTC. The complete variable domain, with remaining parts taken from reference TRBV28 and TRBJ2-7, reads DVKVTQSSRYLVKRTGEKVFLECVQDMDHENMFWYRQDPGLGLRLIYFSYDVKMKEKGDIPEGYSVSREKKERFSLILESASTNQTSMYLCASSGPQDRTSYEQYFGPGTRLTVT.

This clonotype was seen a handful of times. This chain connects TRBV5-1 to TRBJ2-5; D perhaps matches TRBD1 (6 bases). Germline V gives CDR1 SGHRS, CDR2 YFSETQ. Trimming cost V 5 bases and J 2 bases, with 13 bases left between them. The CDR3 is 14 residues long. Written as DNA, the CDR3 is TGCGCCAGCAGTCATGGACAGTCTCAAGAGACCCAGTACTTC. As protein: CASSHGQSQETQYF.

The V call is TRBV11-2, the J call TRBJ2-7; weak D call: TRBD1 (5 bases). Germline values: CDR1 SGHAT, CDR2 FQNNGV. This CDR3 comprises 15 residues. With 5 bases removed from V and 2 bases from J, the gap between germline ends came to 16 bases. In nucleotides, the CDR3 is TGTGCCAGCAGCCCCCGTGGGGCCCTCACCTACGAGCAGTACTTC. As protein: CASSPRGALTYEQYF.

In this sample, this clonotype turned up many times. The gene calls are TRBV12-3 or TRBV12-4 and TRBJ2-3; no firm D call. The CDR3 is 13 amino acids. Between the trimmed V and J ends, which lost 7 bases and 1 base, there was a span of 9 bases. The CDR3 protein is CASTLTGTDTQYF. The CDR3 bases are TGTGCCAGCACACTTACAGGCACAGATACGCAGTATTTT.

The chain recombines TRBV7-9 with TRBJ2-5, with 7 nucleotides matching TRBD2. V was clipped by 3 bases and J by 5 bases; unmatched bases: 6. Per germline, CDR1 SEHNR and CDR2 FQNEAQ (reference sequence). The CDR3 sequence is 14 residues long. CDR3 protein: CASSFQTSWETQYF. The CDR3, as DNA: TGTGCCAGCAGCTTTCAGACTAGCTGGGAGACCCAGTACTTC. Looking up the rest from reference TRBV7-9 and TRBJ2-5 gives the full variable domain: DTGVSQNPRHKITKRGQNVTFRCDPISEHNRLYWYRQTLGQGPEFLTYFQNEAQLEKSRLLSDRFSAERPKGSFSTLEIQRTEQGDSAMYLCASSFQTSWETQYFGPGTRLLVL.

This CDR3 is CASTPGASYEQYF. The CDR3 DNA sequence: TGTGCCAGCACCCCGGGGGCTTCCTACGAGCAGTACTTC. V and J are TRBV6-4 and TRBJ2-7, with D perhaps TRBD1 or TRBD2 (6 bases each). The V gene's germline CDR1 is MRHNA and CDR2 SNTAGT. This CDR3 is built from 13 residues. V shed 7 bases and J shed 1 base, with 11 bases lying between them.

The chain combines TRBV12-3 or TRBV12-4 with TRBJ2-7; possible D gene TRBD2, 5 bases. Trimming left V 0 bases short and J 3 bases short, with 12 bases between. CDR3 length: 15 residues. The CDR3 loop reads CASSLAKKADYEQYF. CDR3 nucleotide sequence: TGTGCCAGCAGTTTAGCGAAGAAAGCGGACTACGAGCAGTACTTC.

As for this clonotype: The CDR3 does not close with the conserved phenylalanine or tryptophan, likely indicating a read error. The V gene is TRBV10-3, the J gene TRBJ1-4, with D uncertain. This CDR3 has 13 residues. From germline, CDR1 is ENHRY and CDR2 SYGVKD. V lost 10 bases and J lost 3, with 12 bases in between. CDR3 nucleotides: TGTGCCACAACAGAGGGAGCTAATGAAAAACTGTTTTTG. It codes for CATTEGANEKLFL.

In its sample, this clonotype was seen a few times. The chain recombines TRBV14 with TRBJ2-5; D gene uncertain. This CDR3 has 14 amino acids. From germline, CDR1 is SGHDN and CDR2 FVKESK. Deletions cut 5 bases from V and 9 bases from J, with 19 bases between. CDR3 region: CASSSEASFSAQYF. The CDR3 coding sequence is TGTGCCAGCAGCTCAGAGGCGTCGTTTTCAGCCCAGTACTTC.

CDR3 amino acids: CASRAPPGLAYNEQFF. The CDR3 bases are TGTGCCAGCAGAGCCCCCCCCGGACTAGCATACAATGAGCAGTTCTTC. The chain employs TRBV27 and TRBJ2-1, with 8 bases aligning to TRBD2. CDR1 is MNHEY and CDR2 is SMNVEV in the germline V gene (reference sequence). V shed 6 bases and J 4 bases; nucleotides not matched to a gene: 11. The CDR3 runs to 16 residues.

V gene TRBV10-3 combines with J gene TRBJ2-1, with a tentative D call TRBD1 (5 bases). With 7 bases removed from V and 5 bases from J, the gap between germline ends came to 12 bases. Per the germline V gene, CDR1 is ENHRY and CDR2 is SYGVKD. The CDR3 spans 13 residues. The CDR3 sequence: CAIKQVSNNEQFF. CDR3 bases: TGTGCCATCAAACAGGTCAGCAACAATGAGCAGTTCTTC.